Listed below are T cell receptor beta chains from one sample, sequenced in a study of OX40 agonist ivuxolimab in advanced cancers. The method was immunoSEQ multiplex PCR; TCRdb's version includes in-frame clones alone and lacks a portion of them. This table has tens of thousands of clones, roughly 87% appearing once. The sample here was CD4+ or CD8+ T cells sorted from blood, taken in a trial of the OX40 agonist ivuxolimab. All receptors derive from an adult with an advanced solid tumor such as melanoma, head and neck, liver or kidney cancer. CDR3s include the opening cysteine and the closing phenylalanine or tryptophan. Each record gives: J gene, clone size, D gene, V gene, CDR3 protein, CDR3 DNA. D genes are given only for firm matches. Not all rows give a size; the values are once, few, many and, for expanded clones, a class.

>TRBJ2-7|-|TRBD2|TRBV15
CATSRDLGGLALYEQYF
TGTGCCACCAGCAGAGATCTTGGTGGACTAGCGCTCTACGAGCAGTACTTC
>TRBJ1-1|-|TRBD1|TRBV9
CASSVARDRGPQQDTEAFF
TGTGCCAGCAGCGTAGCAAGGGACAGGGGGCCCCAGCAGGACACTGAAGCTTTCTTT
>TRBJ2-2|once|-|TRBV27
CASSLSPTGELFF
TGTGCCAGCAGTTTATCGCCCACCGGGGAGCTGTTTTTT
>TRBJ2-2|-|-|TRBV29-1
CSVEQGEGTGELFF
TGCAGCGTTGAACAGGGTGAGGGCACCGGGGAGCTGTTTTTT
>TRBJ2-1|-|-|TRBV5-1
CASSLDEVEQFF
TGCGCCAGCAGCTTGGACGAGGTTGAGCAGTTCTTC
>TRBJ1-4|-|-|TRBV4-2
CASSQDIIPDYNEKLFF
TGTGCCAGCAGCCAAGACATAATCCCTGATTATAATGAAAAACTGTTTTTT
>TRBJ2-5|once|TRBD2|TRBV2
CASRLNSGRDQETQYF
TGTGCCAGCAGACTCAATAGCGGGAGGGACCAAGAGACCCAGTACTTC
>TRBJ2-1|-|-|TRBV4-3
CASSQAGHGLQFF
TGCGCCAGCAGCCAAGCGGGACACGGCTTGCAGTTCTTC
>TRBJ2-3|once|-|TRBV9
CASSVYGTDTQYF
TGTGCCAGCAGCGTATATGGCACAGATACGCAGTATTTT
>TRBJ2-7|-|TRBD2|TRBV27
CASSPSRAGGGSYEQYF
TGTGCCAGCAGTCCTTCGAGAGCGGGAGGGGGGTCCTACGAGCAGTACTTC
>TRBJ1-6|-|-|TRBV7-9
CASSSVVGGSSPLHF
TGTGCCAGCAGCTCAGTCGTAGGGGGGAGTTCACCCCTCCACTTT
>TRBJ2-3|-|-|TRBV5-1
CASNGGGTDTQYF
TGCGCCAGTAATGGAGGGGGCACAGATACGCAGTATTTT
>TRBJ1-1|-|-|TRBV9
CASSTTRTLNTEAFF
TGTGCCAGCAGCACCACGCGGACATTGAACACTGAAGCTTTCTTT
>TRBJ1-2|-|-|TRBV4-3
CASSQDPGGLANYGYTF
TGCGCCAGCAGCCAAGACCCCGGGGGGCTTGCTAACTATGGCTACACCTTC
>TRBJ1-1|-|-|TRBV15
CATSTGLVREAFF
TGTGCCACCAGCACCGGCTTAGTGAGGGAAGCTTTCTTT
>TRBJ1-2|-|TRBD1|TRBV28
CASSFQGALGYTF
TGTGCCAGCAGTTTCCAGGGGGCGCTCGGCTACACCTTC
>TRBJ2-7|-|TRBD1|TRBV9
CASSPGQGAYEQYF
TGTGCCAGCAGCCCAGGACAGGGGGCCTACGAGCAGTACTTC
>TRBJ2-3|-|-|TRBV11-2
CASSLVGTRADTQYF
TGTGCCAGCAGCTTAGTGGGAACTAGGGCAGATACGCAGTATTTT
>TRBJ2-2|-|-|TRBV7-9
CASSLVGSTGELFF
TGTGCCAGCAGCTTAGTAGGATCCACCGGGGAGCTGTTTTTT
>TRBJ2-7|few|TRBD2|TRBV9
CASSKWLAGNEQYF
TGTGCCAGCAGCAAGTGGCTAGCGGGCAACGAGCAGTACTTC
>TRBJ2-3|-|TRBD2|TRBV7-2
CASSFSGTSTDTQYF
TGTGCCAGCAGTTTCAGCGGGACTAGCACAGATACGCAGTATTTT
>TRBJ2-7|-|TRBD2|TRBV18
CASSMGGRTSYEQYF
TGTGCCAGCTCAATGGGCGGGAGGACCTCCTACGAGCAGTACTTC
>TRBJ1-1|-|-|TRBV5-6
CASSGRGKSEAFF
TGTGCCAGCAGCGGTCGAGGGAAGTCTGAAGCTTTCTTT
>TRBJ2-1|-|-|TRBV9
CASSPGTLSGAYNEQFF
TGTGCCAGCAGCCCAGGAACGCTCAGTGGGGCCTACAATGAGCAGTTCTTC
>TRBJ1-1|few|-|TRBV19
CASSPWGQGSTEAFF
TGTGCCAGTAGTCCCTGGGGGCAGGGGAGCACTGAAGCTTTCTTT
>TRBJ2-1|-|-|TRBV5-4
CASSLGSSYNEQFF
TGTGCCAGCAGCTTAGGGAGCTCCTACAATGAGCAGTTCTTC
>TRBJ2-1|-|-|TRBV7-2
CASSSWGSVNEQFF
TGTGCCAGCAGCTCCTGGGGTAGCGTCAATGAGCAGTTCTTC
>TRBJ2-7|-|-|TRBV28
CASSESSYEQYF
TGTGCCAGCAGTGAGAGCTCCTACGAGCAGTACTTC
>TRBJ2-1|-|-|TRBV7-9
CASSLSGPFEQFF
TGTGCCAGCAGCTTATCTGGCCCGTTTGAGCAGTTCTTC
>TRBJ2-2|-|-|TRBV7-9
CASSSRTGLGVGELFF
TGTGCCAGCAGCTCCCGGACGGGTCTGGGGGTCGGGGAGCTGTTTTTT
>TRBJ2-3|-|-|TRBV10-3
CAISEERFTDTQYF
TGTGCCATCTCGGAGGAGCGGTTCACAGATACGCAGTATTTT
>TRBJ2-2|once|-|TRBV5-1
CASSLGPSTGELFF
TGCGCCAGCAGCTTGGGACCGTCCACCGGGGAGCTGTTTTTT
>TRBJ2-2|-|-|TRBV19
CATPGERAGELFF
TGTGCCACCCCCGGGGAGAGGGCCGGGGAGCTGTTTTTT
>TRBJ2-1|-|-|TRBV6-5
CATSGLMSNEQFF
TGTGCCACCTCGGGACTTATGAGCAATGAGCAGTTCTTC
>TRBJ2-7|-|TRBD2|TRBV28
CASSFRLAGGLYEQYF
TGTGCCAGCAGTTTTAGATTAGCGGGAGGGCTCTACGAGCAGTACTTC
>TRBJ2-1|-|TRBD1|TRBV29-1
CSAGVRDRVWNEQFF
TGCAGCGCGGGGGTCCGGGACAGGGTATGGAATGAGCAGTTCTTC
>TRBJ2-7|-|TRBD2|TRBV27
CASVNRASGGSSYEQYF
TGTGCCAGCGTCAATCGGGCTAGCGGGGGTAGCTCCTACGAGCAGTACTTC
>TRBJ2-1|-|-|TRBV9
CASSVGLGGEQFF
TGTGCCAGCAGCGTAGGACTAGGGGGTGAGCAGTTCTTC
>TRBJ2-1|-|TRBD1|TRBV4-3
CASSQGTGVYNEQFF
TGCGCCAGCAGCCAAGGGACAGGGGTCTACAATGAGCAGTTCTTC
>TRBJ2-1|-|-|TRBV28
CASSLDSGTYNEQFF
TGTGCCAGCAGTCTCGACAGTGGCACCTACAATGAGCAGTTCTTC
>TRBJ2-1|-|TRBD2|TRBV4-1
CASSQVLTSGSGEQFF
TGCGCCAGCAGCCAAGTTTTGACTAGCGGGAGCGGTGAGCAGTTCTTC
>TRBJ2-5|-|-|TRBV5-1
CASRAPRTDIQETQYF
TGCGCCAGCAGGGCGCCGCGGACTGATATCCAAGAGACCCAGTACTTC
>TRBJ2-7|-|TRBD1|TRBV27
CASSLSDRGGEQYF
TGTGCCAGCAGTTTATCTGACAGGGGAGGCGAGCAGTACTTC
>TRBJ2-1|-|-|TRBV19
CASSITRLYNEQFF
TGTGCCAGTAGTATTACACGACTTTACAATGAGCAGTTCTTC
>TRBJ2-7|-|TRBD1|TRBV11-1
CASSLGNRGYEQYF
TGTGCCAGCAGCTTAGGAAACAGGGGTTACGAGCAGTACTTC
>TRBJ2-2|-|-|TRBV28
CASSYTGELFF
TGTGCCAGCAGTTACACCGGGGAGCTGTTTTTT
>TRBJ1-5|-|-|TRBV28
CASSLSVDRLNQPQHF
TGTGCCAGCAGCCTCTCCGTCGACAGATTAAATCAGCCCCAGCATTTT
>TRBJ2-1|-|TRBD2|TRBV7-6
CASSLAGEGNEQFF
TGTGCCAGCAGCTTAGCTGGGGAGGGGAATGAGCAGTTCTTC
>TRBJ2-7|-|TRBD1|TRBV28
CATFGTGYYEQYF
TGTGCCACCTTCGGGACAGGGTATTACGAGCAGTACTTC
>TRBJ1-5|once|TRBD1|TRBV15
CATSTDRIQPQHF
TGTGCCACCAGCACGGACAGGATTCAGCCCCAGCATTTT
>TRBJ2-7|-|TRBD1|TRBV5-4
CASSLVGGPEQYF
TGTGCCAGCAGCTTGGTAGGGGGCCCCGAGCAGTACTTC
>TRBJ2-3|-|-|TRBV29-1
CSVGGWGDTQYF
TGCAGCGTTGGAGGTTGGGGAGATACGCAGTATTTT
>TRBJ2-7|-|-|TRBV5-1
CASSLGPALPPYEQYF
TGCGCCAGCAGCTTAGGGCCGGCCTTGCCCCCCTACGAGCAGTACTTC
>TRBJ2-2|-|-|TRBV7-8
CASSLYRAGELFF
TGTGCCAGCAGCTTATATAGAGCCGGGGAGCTGTTTTTT
>TRBJ2-5|-|TRBD2|TRBV6-5
CASSYLGLAETQYF
TGTGCCAGCAGTTACTTGGGACTAGCGGAGACCCAGTACTTC
>TRBJ2-7|-|-|TRBV19
CASRISFWSAYEQYF
TGTGCCAGTAGGATATCTTTCTGGTCTGCCTACGAGCAGTACTTC
>TRBJ2-3|-|TRBD1|TRBV9
CASSVQGVNTDTQYF
TGTGCCAGCAGCGTACAGGGGGTCAACACAGATACGCAGTATTTT
>TRBJ2-1|-|TRBD1|TRBV5-1
CASSLPPQGQGDYNEQFF
TGCGCCAGCAGCTTGCCACCACAGGGACAGGGTGACTACAATGAGCAGTTCTTC
>TRBJ2-6|-|-|TRBV9
CASSAGANVLTF
TGTGCCAGCAGCGCTGGGGCCAACGTCCTGACTTTC
>TRBJ2-1|-|TRBD2|TRBV6-1
CASSGTSGSLNEQFF
TGTGCCAGCAGTGGTACTAGCGGGAGCTTGAATGAGCAGTTCTTC